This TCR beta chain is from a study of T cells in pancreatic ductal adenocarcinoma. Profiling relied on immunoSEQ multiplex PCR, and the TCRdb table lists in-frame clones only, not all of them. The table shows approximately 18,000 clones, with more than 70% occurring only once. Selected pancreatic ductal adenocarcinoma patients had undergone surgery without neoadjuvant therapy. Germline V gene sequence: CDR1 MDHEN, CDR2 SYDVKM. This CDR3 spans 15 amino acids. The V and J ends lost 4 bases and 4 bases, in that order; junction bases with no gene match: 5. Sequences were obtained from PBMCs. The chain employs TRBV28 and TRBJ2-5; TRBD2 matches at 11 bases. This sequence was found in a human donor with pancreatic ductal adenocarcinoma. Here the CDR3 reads CASSSSGGSGETQYF. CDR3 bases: TGTGCCAGCAGTTCTAGCGGGGGGTCGGGAGAGACCCAGTACTTC.